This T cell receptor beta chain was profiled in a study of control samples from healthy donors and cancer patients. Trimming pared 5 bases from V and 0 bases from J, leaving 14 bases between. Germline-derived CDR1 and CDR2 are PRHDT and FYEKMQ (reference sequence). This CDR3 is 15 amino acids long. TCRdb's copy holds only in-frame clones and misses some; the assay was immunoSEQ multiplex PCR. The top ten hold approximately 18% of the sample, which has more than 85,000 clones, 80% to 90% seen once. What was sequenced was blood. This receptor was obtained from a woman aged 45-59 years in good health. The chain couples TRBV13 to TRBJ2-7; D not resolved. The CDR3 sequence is CASSRRSRSSYEQYV. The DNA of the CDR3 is TGTGCCAGCAGCCGGCGTTCCAGGAGCTCCTACGAGCAGTACGTC.